A selection of T cell receptor beta chains follows, all from one sample in a study of T cell responses to AZD1222 COVID-19 vaccine. The protocol was immunoSEQ multiplex PCR, while the TCRdb copy is restricted to in-frame clones and leaves out a portion. Here the sample spans about 79,000 clones, 80% being singletons. The source was peripheral blood, collected on day 0 of AZD1222 vaccination. Every receptor here comes from an adult in good health. Each CDR3 is given with its conserved first and last residue. D genes are given only for firm matches. Clone size is given for some rows only: seen once, a few or many times, or a class if the clone is expanded.

D gene	clone size	V gene	J gene	CDR3 protein	CDR3 DNA
.	.	TRBV13	TRBJ1-6	CASSLDRNSPLHF	TGTGCCAGCAGCCTAGACAGGAATTCACCCCTCCACTTT
.	.	TRBV7-9	TRBJ2-7	CASSLGGPVGYEQYF	TGTGCCAGCAGCTTAGGAGGTCCGGTTGGCTACGAGCAGTACTTC
.	.	TRBV30	TRBJ1-1	CAWRSWETEAFF	TGTGCCTGGAGAAGTTGGGAGACTGAAGCTTTCTTT
.	.	TRBV4-2	TRBJ1-2	CASSQEWDSSYGYTF	TGTGCCAGCAGCCAAGAGTGGGATTCCAGCTATGGCTACACCTTC
.	.	TRBV19	TRBJ1-5	CASSIGQNNQPQHF	TGTGCCAGTAGTATTGGGCAGAATAATCAGCCCCAGCATTTT
.	.	TRBV11-2	TRBJ2-7	CASSWAKGPLTYEQYF	TGTGCCAGCAGCTGGGCAAAGGGACCGCTTACCTACGAGCAGTACTTC
.	.	TRBV2	TRBJ1-1	CAILAGSGTEAFF	TGTGCCATCCTTGCGGGTTCGGGCACTGAAGCTTTCTTT
.	.	TRBV5-1	TRBJ2-3	CASSLGWGTQYF	TGCGCCAGCAGCTTGGGGTGGGGTACGCAGTATTTT
TRBD1	few	TRBV28	TRBJ1-1	CASSLYSGGRTEAFF	TGTGCCAGCAGTTTATATTCAGGGGGCCGGACTGAAGCTTTCTTT
.	.	TRBV30	TRBJ2-1	CAWSVRGLSYNEQFF	TGTGCCTGGAGTGTACGCGGCTTATCCTACAATGAGCAGTTCTTC
.	.	TRBV7-7	TRBJ2-7	CASSCTLLHDVTYEQYF	TGTGCCAGCAGCTGCACCCTTCTACACGACGTGACCTACGAGCAGTACTTC
.	.	TRBV10-3	TRBJ2-7	CAIRPDSTYEQYF	TGTGCCATTAGACCGGACAGTACCTACGAGCAGTACTTC
.	.	TRBV28	TRBJ1-2	CASSLEFNYGYTF	TGTGCCAGCAGTTTAGAGTTTAACTATGGCTACACCTTC
TRBD1	.	TRBV28	TRBJ2-7	CASSFRDRGLLEQYF	TGTGCCAGCAGTTTCCGGGACAGGGGCCTCCTAGAGCAGTACTTC
.	.	TRBV18	TRBJ1-1	CASSPPRATEAFF	TGTGCCAGCTCACCTCCCAGGGCCACTGAAGCTTTCTTT
.	few	TRBV5-1	TRBJ1-1	CASSLGQGYTEAFF	TGCGCCAGCAGCTTGGGGCAGGGGTACACTGAAGCTTTCTTT
.	.	TRBV10-3	TRBJ2-7	CAISERDRGAYEQYF	TGTGCCATCAGTGAAAGGGATAGGGGGGCCTACGAGCAGTACTTC
TRBD1	once	TRBV27	TRBJ2-4	CASTGTGEAKNIQYF	TGTGCCAGCACTGGCACAGGGGAAGCCAAAAACATTCAGTACTTC
.	once	TRBV28	TRBJ1-6	CASSGGVSSYNSPLHF	TGTGCCAGCAGTGGGGGTGTAAGCTCCTATAATTCACCCCTCCACTTT
TRBD1	.	TRBV6-6	TRBJ1-4	CASSQNSGGVREKLFF	TGTGCCAGCAGTCAAAACTCAGGGGGGGTGAGGGAAAAACTGTTTTTT
.	.	TRBV4-1	TRBJ2-1	CASSQEFYDRDNEQFF	TGCGCCAGCAGCCAAGAATTTTATGACAGAGATAATGAGCAGTTCTTC
.	few	TRBV6-4	TRBJ1-6	CASSQGPGSPLHF	TGTGCCAGCAGTCAGGGGCCGGGGTCACCCCTCCACTTT
TRBD2	few	TRBV6-5	TRBJ2-5	CASKPSGGVWETQYF	TGTGCCAGCAAACCTAGCGGGGGGGTGTGGGAGACCCAGTACTTC
TRBD1	.	TRBV10-2	TRBJ1-5	CASRRDSSQPQHF	TGCGCCAGCAGGAGGGACAGCAGTCAGCCCCAGCATTTT
TRBD1	.	TRBV6-5	TRBJ1-1	CASGAGTGAAFF	TGTGCCAGCGGGGCCGGGACAGGGGCTGCTTTCTTT
TRBD2	once	TRBV7-6	TRBJ2-3	CASSLTSGGAQGDTQYF	TGTGCCAGCAGCCTGACTAGCGGGGGGGCGCAGGGAGATACGCAGTATTTT
.	once	TRBV7-8	TRBJ1-5	CASSLREDQPQHF	TGTGCCAGCAGCTTACGGGAAGATCAGCCCCAGCATTTT
.	few	TRBV18	TRBJ1-4	CASSPSPNEKLFF	TGTGCCAGCTCACCAAGCCCTAATGAAAAACTGTTTTTT
TRBD2	.	TRBV3-1/TRBV3-2	TRBJ2-5	CASSHQRRGETQYF	TGTGCCAGCAGCCACCAGAGGCGGGGGGAGACCCAGTACTTC
TRBD2	.	TRBV5-1	TRBJ2-1	CATSPRTSGGDEQFF	TGCGCCACCTCTCCTAGGACTAGCGGGGGGGATGAGCAGTTCTTC
.	.	TRBV11-2	TRBJ2-3	CASSLRRGSTDTQYF	TGTGCCAGCAGCCTGCGGAGGGGTAGCACAGATACGCAGTATTTT
.	once	TRBV18	TRBJ1-1	CASSPISGREGEAFF	TGTGCCAGCTCACCCATCTCCGGCAGGGAAGGGGAAGCTTTCTTT
TRBD1	.	TRBV29-1	TRBJ1-1	CSVVRTGDFEAFF	TGCAGCGTTGTAAGGACAGGGGACTTTGAAGCTTTCTTT
TRBD2	.	TRBV3-1/TRBV3-2	TRBJ2-1	CASSTKGLAGSYNEQFF	TGTGCCAGCAGCACGAAGGGGCTAGCGGGGTCCTACAATGAGCAGTTCTTC
.	.	TRBV3-1/TRBV3-2	TRBJ2-7	CASSGYSYEQYF	TGTGCCAGCAGCGGCTACTCCTACGAGCAGTACTTC
TRBD2	.	TRBV15	TRBJ2-3	CATRMGLPTDTQYF	TGTGCCACCAGAATGGGACTACCCACAGATACGCAGTATTTT
TRBD1	.	TRBV19	TRBJ2-1	CASSMTGGKVYEQFF	TGTGCCAGTAGTATGACAGGGGGCAAGGTCTATGAGCAGTTCTTC
.	.	TRBV28	TRBJ2-1	CASATGWTSNEQFF	TGTGCCAGCGCTACAGGGTGGACGAGCAATGAGCAGTTCTTC
TRBD2	many	TRBV2	TRBJ2-7	CASTAGLAEQYF	TGTGCCAGCACAGCGGGACTGGCCGAGCAGTACTTC